This TCR beta chain was captured by sequencing in a study of shared clonotypes between healthy human individuals. Germline V gives CDR1 MGHDK, CDR2 SYGVNS. This CDR3 is 13 amino acids long. V shed 5 bases and J shed 1 base, with 9 bases lying between them. Measured with immunoSEQ multiplex PCR; TCRdb has only the in-frame clones, and not every one. The data hold around 1.6 million clones, with around 98% observed a single time. The rearrangement links TRBV25-1 to TRBJ2-7; D is unclear. This receptor was identified in a young man in good health. The specimen sequenced was naive CD4+ T cells sorted from blood. Subset meaning: CD45RA+ positively selected. The CDR3 DNA sequence: TGTGCCAGCAGTCTGGCTGGGTCCTACGAGCAGTACTTC. Translated, it gives CASSLAGSYEQYF.